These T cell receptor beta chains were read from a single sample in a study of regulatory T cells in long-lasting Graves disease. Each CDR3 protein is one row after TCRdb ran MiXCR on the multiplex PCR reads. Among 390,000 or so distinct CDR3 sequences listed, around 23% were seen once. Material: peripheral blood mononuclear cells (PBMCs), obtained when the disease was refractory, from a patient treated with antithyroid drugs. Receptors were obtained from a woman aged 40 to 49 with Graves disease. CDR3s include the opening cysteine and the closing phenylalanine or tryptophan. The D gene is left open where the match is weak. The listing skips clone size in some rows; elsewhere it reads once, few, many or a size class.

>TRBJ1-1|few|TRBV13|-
CASSLTINTEAFF
TGTGCCAGCAGCTTAACTATAAACACTGAAGCTTTCTTT
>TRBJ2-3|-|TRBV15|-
CATSSRASTDTQYF
TGTGCCACCAGCAGCAGGGCTAGCACAGATACGCAGTATTTT
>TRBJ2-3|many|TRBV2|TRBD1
CASIDRVPESYSSTDTQYF
TGTGCCAGCATTGACAGGGTCCCTGAGTCCTATTCTAGCACAGATACGCAGTATTTT
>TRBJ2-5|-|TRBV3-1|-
CASSQGLPRGTQYF
TGTGCCAGCAGCCAAGGACTTCCTAGGGGGACCCAGTACTTC
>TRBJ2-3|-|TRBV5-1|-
CASSDGFSTDTQYF
TGCGCCAGCAGCGACGGCTTTAGCACAGATACGCAGTATTTT
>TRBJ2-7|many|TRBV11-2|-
CASSLILPGYYEQYF
TGTGCCAGCAGCTTAATCCTCCCAGGGTACTACGAGCAGTACTTC
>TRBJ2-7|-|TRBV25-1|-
CASSAAIGTGEVREQYF
TGTGCCAGCAGTGCCGCCATTGGGACTGGGGAAGTAAGGGAGCAGTACTTC
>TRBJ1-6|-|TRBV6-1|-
CASSRYKSSYNPPLHF
TGTGCCAGCAGTCGGTATAAGAGCTCCTATAATCCACCCCTCCACTTT
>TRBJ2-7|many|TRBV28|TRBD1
CASSWDSDYEQYF
TGTGCCAGCAGTTGGGACAGCGACTACGAGCAGTACTTC
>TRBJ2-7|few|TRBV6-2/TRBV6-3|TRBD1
CASSYSHIGQGPITYEQYF
TGTGCCAGCAGTTACTCCCATATTGGACAGGGCCCTATAACCTACGAGCAGTACTTC
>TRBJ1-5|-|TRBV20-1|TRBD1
CSARVLDRANRPQHF
TGCAGTGCTAGAGTGCTCGACAGGGCCAATCGGCCCCAGCATTTT
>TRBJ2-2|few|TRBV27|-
CASKGTKGNTGELFF
TGTGCCAGCAAAGGGACGAAGGGGAACACCGGGGAGCTGTTTTTT
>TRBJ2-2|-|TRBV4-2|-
CASSQDEGSMNTGELFF
TGTGCCAGCAGCCAAGATGAAGGGTCCATGAACACCGGGGAGCTGTTTTTT
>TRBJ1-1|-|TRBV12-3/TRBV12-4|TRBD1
CASSLRTGVYTEAFF
TGTGCCAGCAGCCTGAGGACAGGGGTCTACACTGAAGCTTTCTTT
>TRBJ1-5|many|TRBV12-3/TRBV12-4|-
CASSLRPISNQPQHF
TGTGCCAGCAGTTTGAGACCCATTAGCAATCAGCCCCAGCATTTT
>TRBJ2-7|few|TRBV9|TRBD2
CASSVGGLADPSYEQYF
TGTGCCAGCAGCGTAGGGGGACTAGCGGATCCCTCCTACGAGCAGTACTTC
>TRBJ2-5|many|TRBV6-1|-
CASRGGIGRETQYF
TGTGCCAGCAGAGGCGGGATAGGCCGAGAGACCCAGTACTTC
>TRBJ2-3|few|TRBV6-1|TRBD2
CASSLTSGSTDTQYF
TGTGCCAGCAGTCTGACTAGCGGAAGCACAGATACGCAGTATTTT
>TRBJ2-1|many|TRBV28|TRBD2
CASSFERDRYNEQFF
TGTGCCAGCAGTTTTGAGCGGGACCGATACAATGAGCAGTTCTTC
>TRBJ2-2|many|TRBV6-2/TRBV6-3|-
CASSYSIFRGRGWTGELFF
TGTGCCAGCAGTTACTCGATATTCCGGGGCAGGGGATGGACCGGGGAGCTGTTTTTT
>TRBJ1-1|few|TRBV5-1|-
CASSLDSQTFGTEAFF
TGCGCCAGCAGCTTGGATAGTCAGACATTCGGCACTGAAGCTTTCTTT
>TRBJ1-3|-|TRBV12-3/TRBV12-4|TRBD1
CASSPKGQGFSGNTIYF
TGTGCCAGCAGTCCCAAGGGACAGGGTTTCTCTGGAAACACCATATATTTT
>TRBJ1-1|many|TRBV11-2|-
CASSLAAGTRNTEAFF
TGTGCCAGCAGCTTAGCTGCCGGGACAAGGAACACTGAAGCTTTCTTT
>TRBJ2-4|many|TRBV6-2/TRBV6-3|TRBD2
CASSSLAGRGAKNIQYF
TGTGCCAGCAGTTCCCTAGCGGGAAGGGGAGCCAAAAACATTCAGTACTTC
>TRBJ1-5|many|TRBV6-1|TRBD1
CASTQGVRSNQPQHF
TGTGCCAGCACCCAGGGGGTGCGAAGCAATCAGCCCCAGCATTTT
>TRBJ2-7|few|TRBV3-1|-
CASSQGSQWSEQYF
TGTGCCAGCAGCCAAGGGTCCCAATGGAGCGAGCAGTACTTC
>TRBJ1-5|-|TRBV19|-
CASSMAVNQPQHF
TGTGCCAGTAGTATGGCGGTAAATCAGCCCCAGCATTTT